This is a list of T cell receptor beta chains from one sample in a study of vaccination effects on CD4 cells after COVID-19. These receptors lack a known antigen. TCRdb's table, derived via immunoSEQ multiplex PCR, lists solely in-frame clones and lacks some. The sample has nearly 50,000 clones; about 76% are singletons. The material was CD4+ T cells from PBMCs cultured without peptide, obtained after COVID-19 vaccination. These receptors came from a human donor who had a prior SARS-CoV-2 infection. Both conserved end residues are part of each CDR3. D genes are given only for firm matches. Clone size is stated in some rows and not others, as once, few, many or a class when expanded.

v_call,d_call,j_call,clone_size,cdr3_aa,cdr3_nt
TRBV5-3,-,TRBJ2-4,-,CARLPIAKNIQYF,TGTGCCAGACTCCCGATAGCCAAAAACATTCAGTACTTC
TRBV7-9,TRBD1,TRBJ1-2,-,CASSPSGTGIPTF,TGTGCCAGCAGCCCCTCCGGGACAGGGATTCCCACCTTC
TRBV5-5,-,TRBJ2-3,-,CASSLETGYADTQYF,TGTGCCAGCAGCTTGGAAACGGGATACGCAGATACGCAGTATTTT
TRBV6-5,-,TRBJ2-3,few,CASSYYRDTADTQYF,TGTGCCAGCAGTTACTACCGGGACACCGCAGATACGCAGTATTTT
TRBV7-3,-,TRBJ2-5,-,CASSLSGQQETQYF,TGTGCCAGCAGCTTAAGCGGACAGCAAGAGACCCAGTACTTC
TRBV4-3,-,TRBJ2-1,-,CASSRRDFHYSYNEQFF,TGCGCCAGCAGCCGACGGGACTTCCACTACTCCTACAATGAGCAGTTCTTC
TRBV6-4,-,TRBJ1-2,-,CASSQDPGAGSYGYTF,TGTGCCAGCAGTCAGGACCCAGGGGCGGGTTCATATGGCTACACCTTC
TRBV5-5,-,TRBJ2-4,-,CASSAAGPLLEQYF,TGTGCCAGCAGCGCAGCCGGGCCACTACTAGAACAGTACTTC
TRBV4-2,TRBD2,TRBJ2-3,-,CASSRAGGAGDTQYF,TGTGCCAGCAGCCGAGCGGGAGGTGCTGGAGATACGCAGTATTTT
TRBV6-1,TRBD1,TRBJ1-1,once,CASSERGRNTEAFF,TGTGCCAGCAGTGAAAGGGGGCGTAACACTGAAGCTTTCTTT
TRBV15,-,TRBJ1-2,few,CATSRTLAYGYTF,TGTGCCACCAGCAGGACATTGGCCTATGGCTACACCTTC
TRBV7-3,TRBD2,TRBJ2-3,-,CASSLTSGRTRADTQYF,TGTGCCAGCAGCTTGACTAGCGGGAGGACCCGCGCAGATACGCAGTATTTT
TRBV7-9,-,TRBJ1-5,-,CASSWDSDQPQHF,TGTGCCAGCAGCTGGGACTCCGATCAGCCCCAGCATTTT
TRBV28,-,TRBJ1-2,few,CASQVVRQNYGYTF,TGTGCCAGCCAAGTCGTTCGGCAGAACTATGGCTACACCTTC
TRBV4-2,TRBD1,TRBJ1-6,few,CASSQGDSSPLHF,TGTGCCAGCAGCCAAGGGGACAGCTCACCCCTCCACTTT
TRBV27,-,TRBJ2-3,once,CASSLFGTSTDTQYF,TGTGCCAGCAGTTTATTTGGGACTAGCACAGATACGCAGTATTTT
TRBV5-1,TRBD2,TRBJ2-1,-,CASSSGLTYNEQFF,TGCGCCAGCAGCTCGGGACTAACCTACAATGAGCAGTTCTTC
TRBV5-1,-,TRBJ1-5,-,CASSCPGTATLNQPQHF,TGCGCCAGCAGCTGTCCTGGGACGGCTACCCTTAATCAGCCCCAGCATTTT
TRBV2,-,TRBJ2-7,-,CASSRDTYEQYF,TGTGCCAGCAGCCGGGACACCTACGAGCAGTACTTC
TRBV5-5,-,TRBJ1-5,-,CASSPSTGNQPQHF,TGTGCCAGCAGCCCATCAACAGGCAATCAGCCCCAGCATTTT
TRBV6-6,-,TRBJ1-6,-,CASSYVGGGDSPLHF,TGTGCCAGCAGTTACGTGGGGGGAGGAGATTCACCCCTCCACTTT
TRBV6-5,TRBD2,TRBJ2-1,-,CASRYQTSASYNEQFF,TGTGCCAGCAGATACCAGACTAGCGCCTCCTACAATGAGCAGTTCTTC
TRBV7-3,TRBD2,TRBJ2-1,-,CASSLQAVTSGRFEQFF,TGTGCCAGCAGCTTACAGGCTGTAACTAGCGGGAGATTTGAGCAGTTCTTC
TRBV5-1,-,TRBJ1-1,-,CASSQNTNTEAFF,TGCGCCAGCAGCCAGAATACGAACACTGAAGCTTTCTTT
TRBV7-9,TRBD1,TRBJ2-7,few,CASSKTGGRGYEQYF,TGTGCCAGCAGTAAGACAGGGGGCCGCGGCTACGAGCAGTACTTC
TRBV5-1,TRBD2,TRBJ2-7,-,CASSSAGGGGTYEQYF,TGCGCCAGCAGCTCCGCGGGTGGCGGGGGAACCTACGAGCAGTACTTC
TRBV5-1,TRBD1,TRBJ2-7,-,CASSFLGTGGYEQYF,TGCGCCAGCAGCTTTCTGGGGACAGGGGGTTACGAGCAGTACTTC
TRBV15,-,TRBJ2-2,-,CATSRDRDFGELFF,TGTGCCACCAGCAGAGACAGGGATTTCGGGGAGCTGTTTTTT
TRBV18,-,TRBJ1-5,-,CASSPDVGRMVPQHF,TGTGCCAGCTCACCAGATGTAGGTAGGATGGTGCCCCAGCATTTT
TRBV14,-,TRBJ2-5,-,CASSQGQIYQQTQYF,TGTGCCAGCAGCCAAGGACAGATTTATCAACAGACCCAGTACTTC
TRBV7-3,-,TRBJ1-6,-,CASSLMGSSYNSPLHF,TGTGCCAGCAGCTTAATGGGCAGCTCCTATAATTCACCCCTCCACTTT
TRBV2,TRBD1,TRBJ1-2,-,CASSKSGQGIRYGYTF,TGTGCCAGCAGTAAAAGTGGACAGGGGATTCGCTATGGCTACACCTTC
TRBV11-2,TRBD2,TRBJ2-3,-,CASSWNTGGGDTQYF,TGTGCCAGCAGCTGGAATACGGGGGGAGGAGATACGCAGTATTTT
TRBV6-2/TRBV6-3,TRBD1,TRBJ1-5,few,CASSLGTGVSQPQHF,TGTGCCAGCAGCTTGGGGACAGGGGTAAGCCAGCCCCAGCATTTT
TRBV4-3,-,TRBJ1-1,-,CASSPRARGARTEAFF,TGCGCCAGCAGCCCGAGGGCGCGGGGGGCGAGGACTGAAGCTTTCTTT
TRBV20-1,-,TRBJ2-1,-,CSARSMGVQFF,TGCAGTGCTAGATCCATGGGTGTGCAGTTCTTC
TRBV6-5,TRBD1,TRBJ1-1,-,CASSQRFRGDTEAFF,TGTGCCAGCAGCCAGAGGTTCAGGGGGGACACTGAAGCTTTCTTT
TRBV5-1,TRBD2,TRBJ2-3,-,CASSYGGADTQYF,TGCGCCAGCAGCTACGGGGGGGCAGATACGCAGTATTTT
TRBV5-4,TRBD2,TRBJ2-3,-,CASSLGLAGSTDTQYF,TGTGCCAGCAGCCTGGGACTAGCGGGGAGCACAGATACGCAGTATTTT
TRBV30,-,TRBJ1-2,-,CAWSGRLYGYTF,TGTGCCTGGAGCGGCAGACTATATGGCTACACCTTC
TRBV6-2/TRBV6-3,TRBD2,TRBJ2-6,-,CASSYGGRGSGANVLTF,TGTGCCAGCAGTTACGGCGGGAGGGGCTCTGGGGCCAACGTCCTGACTTTC
TRBV3-1/TRBV3-2,-,TRBJ2-2,-,CASSPHERTGELFF,TGTGCCAGCAGCCCTCATGAGAGAACCGGGGAGCTGTTTTTT